Listed below are T cell receptor beta chains from one sample, sequenced in a study of CD8 T cells in ankylosing spondylitis. A single record per CDR3 protein comes from TCRdb applying MiXCR to the 5' RACE reads. Counted here are about 440,000 distinct CDR3 sequences, 15% to 20% occurring once; the ten biggest clones make up approximately 0.93%. The specimen sequenced was blood, either unsorted or a sorted T cell fraction (not recorded which). The source of these receptors is a male donor with ankylosing spondylitis. CDR3s include the opening cysteine and the closing phenylalanine or tryptophan. The order of the fields is V gene, J gene, D gene, clone size, CDR3 protein, CDR3 DNA. The D gene is left open where the match is weak. Not all rows give a size; the values are once, few, many and, for expanded clones, a class.

>TRBV12-3/TRBV12-4|TRBJ2-7|TRBD1|few
CASSRTRDRRYEQYF
TGTGCCAGCAGTCGTACCCGGGACAGGAGGTACGAGCAGTACTTC
>TRBV15|TRBJ1-1|-|few
CATSRDRGPNTEAFF
TGTGCCACCAGCAGAGATCGGGGACCGAACACTGAAGCTTTCTTT
>TRBV20-1|TRBJ2-7|-|few
CSARDKDRSYEQYF
TGCAGTGCTAGAGATAAGGACAGATCCTACGAGCAGTACTTC
>TRBV5-8|TRBJ1-3|TRBD1|few
CASSPRDRGGNTIYF
TGTGCCAGCAGCCCCCGGGACAGGGGGGGAAACACCATATATTTT
>TRBV4-1|TRBJ2-7|TRBD1|-
CASSHWDRGGEQYF
TGCGCCAGCAGCCACTGGGACAGGGGAGGTGAGCAGTACTTC
>TRBV9|TRBJ2-3|-|few
CASSRPPDTQYF
TGTGCCAGCAGCCGCCCCCCCGATACGCAGTATTTT
>TRBV5-1|TRBJ2-3|TRBD2|many
CASSLGGGTDTQYF
TGTGCCAGCAGTCTTGGGGGGGGCACAGATACGCAGTATTTT
>TRBV2|TRBJ2-1|TRBD2|few
CASSRTGLAGVEQFF
TGTGCCAGCAGTCGCACAGGACTAGCGGGGGTGGAGCAGTTCTTC
>TRBV12-3/TRBV12-4|TRBJ2-7|TRBD2|few
CASSLAGGSLEQYF
TGTGCCAGCAGTCTAGCGGGGGGCTCGTTGGAGCAGTACTTC
>TRBV15|TRBJ1-2|TRBD1|-
CATRGTGGNYGYTF
TGTGCCACCAGAGGGACAGGGGGTAACTATGGCTACACCTTC
>TRBV7-3|TRBJ1-1|TRBD1|few
CASSRQTGTEAFF
TGTGCCAGCAGCCGACAGACAGGGACTGAAGCTTTCTTT
>TRBV4-1|TRBJ1-6|-|-
CASSQAGFNSPLHF
TGCGCCAGCAGCCAAGCAGGTTTTAATTCACCCCTCCACTTT
>TRBV7-3|TRBJ1-2|-|-
CASRSTGRGGNYGYTF
TGTGCCAGCAGAAGCACGGGGAGGGGGGGAAACTATGGCTACACCTTC
>TRBV4-2|TRBJ2-5|TRBD2|-
CASSLSVAGQETQYF
TGTGCCAGCAGCCTAAGTGTAGCGGGGCAAGAGACCCAGTACTTC
>TRBV5-1|TRBJ1-2|TRBD1|-
CASSPNLGTDYGYTF
TGCGCCAGCAGCCCCAACCTAGGGACAGACTATGGCTACACCTTC
>TRBV2|TRBJ1-6|-|-
CASSVRQYNSPLHF
TGTGCCAGCAGTGTAAGACAGTATAATTCACCCCTCCACTTT
>TRBV28|TRBJ1-5|-|few
CAGRGRNQPQHF
TGTGCCGGCCGAGGACGCAATCAGCCCCAGCATTTT
>TRBV5-1|TRBJ1-1|TRBD1|many
CASVSGTGSLVNTEAFF
TGCGCCAGCGTCTCCGGGACAGGGTCGTTGGTGAACACTGAAGCTTTCTTT
>TRBV5-5|TRBJ2-3|-|few
CASRADSYTDTQYF
TGTGCCTCGCGCGCGGACAGTTACACAGATACGCAGTATTTT
>TRBV11-2|TRBJ1-1|-|-
CASSTTRALNTEAFF
TGTGCCAGCAGCACCACAAGGGCCCTGAACACTGAAGCTTTCTTT
>TRBV18|TRBJ2-3|TRBD2|-
CASSPGLAGGDTQYF
TGTGCCAGCTCACCGGGACTAGCGGGGGGAGATACGCAGTATTTT
>TRBV20-1|TRBJ2-1|-|many
CSAKPEYNEQFF
TGCAGTGCTAAGCCAGAATACAATGAGCAGTTCTTC